The clone carrying this T cell receptor (beta chain) was observed a few times. Its antigen is currently unknown. The source of the sample is a study of T cell repertoires in cytomegalovirus infection. Study results and caveats: Carriage of CMV together with the relevant HLA was identifiable through cumulative public TCR beta family frequency.

Each CDR3 protein is one row after TCRdb ran MiXCR on the reads. The sample lists 100,000 to 150,000 distinct CDR3 sequences, roughly a quarter seen once, with 34% in the top ten. CDR1 is ENHRY and CDR2 is SYGVKD in the germline V gene. Trimming shortened V by 0 bases and J by 2 bases, and 6 bases separated the two germline ends. The CDR3 consists of 14 residues. The sample comprised PBMCs, sequenced either directly or after in vitro stimulation (not recorded which). This rearrangement joins TRBV10-3 to TRBJ2-3; D gene uncertain. The clonotype was recovered from a human donor in good health (CMV status not recorded). Some clones in this sample may be carry-over from other donors' samples. CDR3 residues: CAISESEVTDTQYF. DNA for the CDR3: TGTGCCATCAGTGAGTCGGAAGTCACAGATACGCAGTATTTT.